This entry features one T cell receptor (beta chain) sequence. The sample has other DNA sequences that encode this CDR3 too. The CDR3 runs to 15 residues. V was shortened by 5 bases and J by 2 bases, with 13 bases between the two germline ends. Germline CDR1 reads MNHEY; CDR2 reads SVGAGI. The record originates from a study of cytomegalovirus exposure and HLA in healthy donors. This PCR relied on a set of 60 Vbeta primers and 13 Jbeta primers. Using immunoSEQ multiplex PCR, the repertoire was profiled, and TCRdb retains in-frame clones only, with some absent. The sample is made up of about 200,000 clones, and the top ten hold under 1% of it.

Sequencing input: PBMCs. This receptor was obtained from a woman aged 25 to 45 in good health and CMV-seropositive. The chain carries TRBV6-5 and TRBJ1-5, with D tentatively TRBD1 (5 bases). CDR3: CASSLGGIGNQPQHF. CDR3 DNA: TGTGCCAGCAGTCTCGGGGGGATAGGCAATCAGCCCCAGCATTTT.